These 19 T cell receptor beta chains were sequenced from one sample in a study of cytomegalovirus exposure and HLA in healthy donors. TCRdb's copy holds only in-frame clones and misses some; the assay was immunoSEQ multiplex PCR. Seen here are over 150,000 clones, less than 95% observed once, and the top ten hold 3%. Material for sequencing was PBMCs. These receptors all stem from a woman under 30 in good health and CMV-seropositive.

This rearrangement joins TRBV10-3 to TRBJ2-3; 9 positions match TRBD2. CDR3 length equals 17 residues. J lost 3 bases, V lost 4 bases, and 11 bases had no gene match. Germline CDR1 ENHRY, CDR2 SYGVKD. The CDR3 DNA follows: TGTGCCATCAGTGGAGCTCTTAGCGGGAGCTTTACAGATACGCAGTATTTT. This translates into CAISGALSGSFTDTQYF.

The gene calls are TRBV27 and TRBJ2-7; weak D call: TRBD2 (6 bases). Germline CDR1 is MNHEY and CDR2 is SMNVEV (reference sequence). The V end lost 6 bases, the J end lost 3 bases, and 12 bases lay between the germline ends. This CDR3 is built from 13 residues. The DNA for the CDR3 is TGTGCCAGCAGCCGACTAGGGAACTACGAGCAGTACTTC. Residues: CASSRLGNYEQYF.

The chain joins TRBV19 to TRBJ2-7, with 8 bases aligning to TRBD1. The CDR3 has 17 residues. Germline loops: CDR1 LNHDA, CDR2 SQIVND (reference sequence). Unmatched junction bases numbered 15, after V lost 2 bases and J lost 6 bases. CDR3 nucleotides: TGTGCCAGTAGTATACGGGGAGACAGGGGTTCACTTGCCGAGCAGTACTTC. Residues: CASSIRGDRGSLAEQYF. The complete variable domain, with remaining parts taken from reference TRBV19 and TRBJ2-7, reads DGGITQSPKYLFRKEGQNVTLSCEQNLNHDAMYWYRQDPGQGLRLIYYSQIVNDFQKGDIAEGYSVSREKKESFPLTVTSAQKNPTAFYLCASSIRGDRGSLAEQYFGPGTRLTVT.

The J gene is TRBJ2-1, the V gene TRBV21-1; the D call of TRBD2 is as the table states it, not checked on the DNA. TRBV21-1 is tagged as a pseudogene. This CDR3 region has 14 residues. CDR3 DNA: TGTGCCAGCAGCCCCGGGACTAGAATACATGAGCAGTTCTTC. This encodes CASSPGTRIHEQFF.

The V call is TRBV27, the J call TRBJ1-1; 8 bases align to TRBD1. Germline-derived CDR1 and CDR2 are MNHEY and SMNVEV (reference sequence). The CDR3 totals 19 residues. The ends lost 6 bases at V and 1 base at J; junction bases unmatched: 19. CDR3 in amino acids: CASRVFWGPGQVGNTEAFF. The CDR3 nucleotides read TGTGCCAGCAGAGTTTTTTGGGGACCGGGACAGGTGGGGAACACTGAAGCTTTCTTT.

This clone was counted a few times. The gene calls are TRBV7-2 and TRBJ1-1; D may be TRBD1 (5 bases). Trimming left V 2 bases short and J 4 bases short, with 11 bases between. The CDR3 totals 14 residues. Per germline, CDR1 SGHTA and CDR2 FQGNSA. Here the CDR3 reads CASSLLTGSTEAFF. The CDR3 region has the DNA TGTGCCAGCAGCTTATTAACAGGAAGCACTGAAGCTTTCTTT. The entire variable domain, with the rest obtained from reference TRBV7-2 and TRBJ1-1, is as follows: GAGVSQSPSNKVTEKGKDVELRCDPISGHTALYWYRQSLGQGLEFLIYFQGNSAPDKSGLPSDRFSAERTGGSVSTLTIQRTQQEDSAVYLCASSLLTGSTEAFFGQGTRLTVV.

This chain connects TRBV2 to TRBJ2-2, with TRBD2 as a possible D gene (5 bases). V lost 2 bases to trimming and J lost 5 bases, with 6 bases between them. CDR1 SNHLY and CDR2 FYNNEI come from the germline V gene. This CDR3 contains 13 residues. The CDR3 here is CASSEWRTGELFF. For the CDR3, the DNA is TGTGCCAGCAGTGAATGGAGGACCGGGGAGCTGTTTTTT.

The chain links TRBV19 to TRBJ1-2, with 9 bases matching TRBD1. CDR3 size: 15 residues. Germline CDR1 LNHDA, CDR2 SQIVND (reference sequence). J gave up 0 bases and V 6 bases, and 5 bases lay outside the gene matches. DNA for the CDR3: TGTGCCAGTAGCGTGACAGGGGGAACTAACTATGGCTACACCTTC. Encoded protein: CASSVTGGTNYGYTF.

The chain is built from TRBV7-2 and TRBJ1-1, with 7 positions matching TRBD1. V shed 1 base, J shed 12 bases, and the junction held 11 bases outside the gene matches. Germline V lookup: CDR1 SGHTA, CDR2 FQGNSA. The CDR3 totals 14 residues. The CDR3 here is CASSLGGYRDSTFF. The CDR3 DNA reads TGTGCCAGCAGCTTAGGAGGATACAGGGACAGTACTTTCTTT. The full variable domain, completed using reference TRBV7-2 and TRBJ1-1, is GAGVSQSPSNKVTEKGKDVELRCDPISGHTALYWYRQSLGQGLEFLIYFQGNSAPDKSGLPSDRFSAERTGGSVSTLTIQRTQQEDSAVYLCASSLGGYRDSTFFGQGTRLTVV.

The chain links TRBV6-1 to TRBJ2-7, with 7 bases matching TRBD1. Germline CDR1 and CDR2: MNHNS and SASEGT. V lost 1 base to trimming and J lost 2 bases; unmatched junction nucleotides: 8. This CDR3 region has 16 residues. The CDR3 loop is CASSEGAGDSPYEQYF. The DNA for the CDR3 is TGTGCCAGCAGTGAAGGGGCAGGGGACAGCCCCTACGAGCAGTACTTC.

The J gene is TRBJ1-1, the V gene TRBV7-2; weak D call: TRBD1 (6 bases). Per the germline V gene, CDR1 is SGHTA and CDR2 is FQGNSA. The CDR3 spans 14 residues. Trimming took 2 bases from V and 2 from J, leaving 9 bases between them. The CDR3 loop reads CASSLTGPNTEAFF. As DNA, the CDR3 is TGTGCCAGCAGCTTAACAGGGCCAAACACTGAAGCTTTCTTT.

This clone was seen once. The chain recombines TRBV5-1 with TRBJ2-1; D gene unclear. Germline V lookup: CDR1 SGHRS, CDR2 YFSETQ. Trimming removed 0 bases from V and 8 bases from J, with 3 bases in between. CDR3 length: 11 residues. The CDR3 sequence: CASSLVDEQFF. The CDR3 DNA sequence: TGCGCCAGCAGCTTGGTAGATGAGCAGTTCTTC.

The gene calls are TRBV5-1 and TRBJ2-7; D is undetermined. This CDR3 contains 14 residues. Deletions cut 2 bases from V and 2 bases from J, with 11 bases between. Per germline, CDR1 SGHRS and CDR2 YFSETQ. The CDR3 spells CASSFTRNTYEQYF. Here the CDR3 DNA reads TGCGCCAGCAGCTTCACGCGGAATACCTACGAGCAGTACTTC.

This clone has a single count. The rearrangement joins TRBV15 to TRBJ2-1, with TRBD2 identical over 7 bases. The CDR3 has 16 residues. Germline CDR1 LNHNV, CDR2 YYDKDF (reference sequence). Trimming removed 0 bases from V and 14 bases from J; junction bases left unmatched: 16. The CDR3 DNA sequence: TGTGCCACCAGCAGAGATTTGACTAGCATCACTGGGGTGGAGTTCTTC. Translated: CATSRDLTSITGVEFF.

V gene TRBV14 combines with J gene TRBJ2-7; D remains ambiguous. V was clipped by 2 bases and J by 5 bases, with 16 bases between them. The CDR3 sequence is 15 residues long. Germline CDR1 is SGHDN and CDR2 is FVKESK. This CDR3 is CASSQRLVLVDEQYF. The CDR3 DNA reads TGTGCCAGCAGCCAACGTTTAGTCCTGGTCGACGAGCAGTACTTC.

The chain's CDR3 is CASSFGTGTSGREQYF. The CDR3 DNA is TGTGCCAGCAGTTTTGGGACCGGGACTAGCGGGCGAGAGCAGTACTTC. The chain couples TRBV27 to TRBJ2-7; 12 nucleotides match TRBD2. The V gene end was trimmed by 3 bases and the J gene end by 7 bases; junction bases not matched to a gene: 10. The CDR3 loop spans 16 amino acids. The V gene's germline CDR1 is MNHEY and CDR2 SMNVEV (reference sequence).

The chain has TRBV10-3 and TRBJ1-1; D is perhaps TRBD1 (5 bases). V lost 2 bases, J lost 1 base, and 8 bases lay in between. Germline values: CDR1 ENHRY, CDR2 SYGVKD. The CDR3 is made up of 14 amino acids. As DNA, the CDR3 is TGTGCCATCAGTGAGGGGGGGGAGAACACTGAAGCTTTCTTT. Amino acids: CAISEGGENTEAFF.

The chain combines TRBV4-1 with TRBJ2-7, with no clear D. Looked up from germline, CDR1 is MGHRA and CDR2 is YSYEKL. This CDR3 is built from 14 residues. V was pared by 0 bases and J by 2 bases, with 8 bases between. The CDR3 here is CASSQDSHTYEQYF. Here the CDR3 DNA reads TGCGCCAGCAGCCAAGACAGTCATACCTACGAGCAGTACTTC.

The V and J genes are TRBV28 and TRBJ1-5, with 8 bases lining up with TRBD1. There are 15 residues in the CDR3. J lost 6 bases, V lost 2 bases, and 6 bases had no gene match. Per germline, CDR1 MDHEN and CDR2 SYDVKM. The CDR3 bases are TGTGCCAGCAGTTTAAGCCGGGGGACAGGTCAGCCCCAGCATTTT. Protein sequence: CASSLSRGTGQPQHF.